The sequence of this T cell receptor beta chain was determined in a study of blood T cell repertoires in COVID-19. Points on this clone: Other nucleotide sequences in the sample specify the same CDR3.

Method: immunoSEQ multiplex PCR; TCRdb's copy keeps in-frame clones and lacks some. This sample has 200,000 to 250,000 clones, with 75% to 90% found just once. The germline V and J ends were trimmed by 2 bases and 0 bases, with 8 bases remaining between them. The CDR3 extends over 15 amino acids. Germline V lookup: CDR1 KGHSH, CDR2 LQKENI. Two negative PCRs, clearance, or symptom resolution characterized the recovered Cohort 3 donors. Sample: PBMCs or T cells enriched from blood (not recorded which). The sequence was obtained from a man in his forties who had recovered from COVID-19. The chain carries TRBV18 and TRBJ1-3; no definite D call. CDR3 amino acids: CASSPTGYSGNTIYF. DNA for the CDR3: TGTGCCAGCTCACCAACGGGGTACTCTGGAAACACCATATATTTT.